The T cell receptor (beta chain) under discussion was sequenced for a study of blood T cell repertoires in COVID-19. Produced via immunoSEQ multiplex PCR; TCRdb's table is partial and in-frame only. Of 170,000 or so clones listed, over 70% are singletons. The length of the CDR3 is 18 residues. Between the trimmed V and J ends, which lost 0 bases and 4 bases, there was a span of 21 bases. Germline V gene sequence: CDR1 KGHSH, CDR2 LQKENI. The specimen sequenced was peripheral blood. The sequence came from a woman aged 60-75 years with acute or convalescent COVID-19. The chain recombines TRBV18 with TRBJ1-2; D is possibly TRBD1 (5 bases). The DNA of the CDR3 is TGTGCCAGCTCACCACCAGGGCAGGGCGCTGGATTCGGCTATGGCTACACCTTC. Protein: CASSPPGQGAGFGYGYTF. The full variable domain, rest sourced from reference TRBV18 and TRBJ1-2, is NAGVMQNPRHLVRRRGQEARLRCSPMKGHSHVYWYRQLPEEGLKFMVYLQKENIIDESGMPKERFSAEFPKEGPSILRIQQVVRGDSAAYFCASSPPGQGAGFGYGYTFGSGTRLTVV.